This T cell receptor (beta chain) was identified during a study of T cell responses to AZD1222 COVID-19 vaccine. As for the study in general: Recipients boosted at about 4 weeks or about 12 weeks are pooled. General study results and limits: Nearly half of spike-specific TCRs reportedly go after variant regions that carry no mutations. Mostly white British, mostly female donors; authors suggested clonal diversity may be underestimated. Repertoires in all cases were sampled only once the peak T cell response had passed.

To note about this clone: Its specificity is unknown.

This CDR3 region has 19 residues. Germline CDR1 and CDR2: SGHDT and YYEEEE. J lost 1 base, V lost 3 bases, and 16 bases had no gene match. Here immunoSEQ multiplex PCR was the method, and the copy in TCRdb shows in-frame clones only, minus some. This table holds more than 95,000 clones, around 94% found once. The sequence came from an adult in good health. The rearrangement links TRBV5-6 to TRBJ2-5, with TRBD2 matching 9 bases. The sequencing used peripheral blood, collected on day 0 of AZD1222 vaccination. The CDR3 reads CASSSIGVAGGPPQETQYF. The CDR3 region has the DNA TGTGCCAGCAGCTCAATTGGAGTTGCGGGAGGGCCACCCCAAGAGACCCAGTACTTC.